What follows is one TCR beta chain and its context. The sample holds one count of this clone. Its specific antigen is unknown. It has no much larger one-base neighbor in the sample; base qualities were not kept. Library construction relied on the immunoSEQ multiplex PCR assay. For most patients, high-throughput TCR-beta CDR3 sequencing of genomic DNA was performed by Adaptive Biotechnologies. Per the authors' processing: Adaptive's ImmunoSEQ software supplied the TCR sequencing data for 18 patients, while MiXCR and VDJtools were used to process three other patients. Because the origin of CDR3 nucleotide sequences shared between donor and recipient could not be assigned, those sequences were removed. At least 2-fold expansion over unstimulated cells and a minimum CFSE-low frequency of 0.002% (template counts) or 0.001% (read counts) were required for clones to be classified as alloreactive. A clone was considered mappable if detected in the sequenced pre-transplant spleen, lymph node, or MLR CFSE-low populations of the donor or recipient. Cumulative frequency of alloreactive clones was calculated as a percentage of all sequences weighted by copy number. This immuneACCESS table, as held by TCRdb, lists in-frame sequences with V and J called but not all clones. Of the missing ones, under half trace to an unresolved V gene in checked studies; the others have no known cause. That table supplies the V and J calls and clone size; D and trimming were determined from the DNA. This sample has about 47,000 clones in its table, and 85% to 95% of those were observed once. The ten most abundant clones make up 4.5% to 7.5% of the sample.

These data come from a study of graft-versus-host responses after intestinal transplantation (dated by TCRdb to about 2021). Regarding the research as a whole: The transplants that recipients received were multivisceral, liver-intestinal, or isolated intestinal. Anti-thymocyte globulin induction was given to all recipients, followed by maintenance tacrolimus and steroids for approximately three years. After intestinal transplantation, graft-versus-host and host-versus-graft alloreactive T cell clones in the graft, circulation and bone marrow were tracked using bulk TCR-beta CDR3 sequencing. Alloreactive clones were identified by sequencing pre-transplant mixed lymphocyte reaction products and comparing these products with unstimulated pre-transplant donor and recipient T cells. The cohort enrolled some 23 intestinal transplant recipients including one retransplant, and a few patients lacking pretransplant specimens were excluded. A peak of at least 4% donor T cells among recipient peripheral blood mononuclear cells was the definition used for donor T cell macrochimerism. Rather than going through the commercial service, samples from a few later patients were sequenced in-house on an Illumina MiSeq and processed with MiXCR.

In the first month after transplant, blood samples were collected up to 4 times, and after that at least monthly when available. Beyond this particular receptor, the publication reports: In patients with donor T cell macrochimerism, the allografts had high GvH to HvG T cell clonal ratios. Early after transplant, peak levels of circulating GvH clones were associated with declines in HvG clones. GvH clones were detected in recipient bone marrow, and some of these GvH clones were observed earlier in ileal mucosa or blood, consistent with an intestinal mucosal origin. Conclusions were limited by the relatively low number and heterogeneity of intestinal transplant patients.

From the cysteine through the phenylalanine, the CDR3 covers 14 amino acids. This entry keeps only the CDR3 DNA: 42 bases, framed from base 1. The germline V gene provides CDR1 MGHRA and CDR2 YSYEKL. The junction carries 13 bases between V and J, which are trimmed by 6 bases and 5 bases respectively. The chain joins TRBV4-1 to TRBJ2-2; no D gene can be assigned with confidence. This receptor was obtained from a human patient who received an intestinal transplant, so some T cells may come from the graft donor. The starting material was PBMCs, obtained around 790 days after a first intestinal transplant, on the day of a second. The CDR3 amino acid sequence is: CASRLGSGTGELFF. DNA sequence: TGCGCCAGCAGATTGGGTTCAGGAACCGGGGAGCTGTTTTTT.